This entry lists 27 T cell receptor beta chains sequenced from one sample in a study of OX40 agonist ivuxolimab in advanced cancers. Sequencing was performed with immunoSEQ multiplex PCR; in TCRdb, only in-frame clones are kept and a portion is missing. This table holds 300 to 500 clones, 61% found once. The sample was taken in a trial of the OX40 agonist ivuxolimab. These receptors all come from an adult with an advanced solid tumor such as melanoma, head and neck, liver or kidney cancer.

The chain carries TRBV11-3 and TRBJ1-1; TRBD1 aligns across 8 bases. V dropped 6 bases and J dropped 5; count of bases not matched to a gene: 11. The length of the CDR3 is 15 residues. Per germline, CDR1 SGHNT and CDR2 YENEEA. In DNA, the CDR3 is TGTGCCAGCAGGTCGACAGGGGAAGGGTGGACTGAAGCTTTCTTT. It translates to CASRSTGEGWTEAFF.

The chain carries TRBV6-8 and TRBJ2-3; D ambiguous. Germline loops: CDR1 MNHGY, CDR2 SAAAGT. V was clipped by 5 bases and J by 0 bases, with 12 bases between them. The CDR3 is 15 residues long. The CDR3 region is CASSPRLGSTDTQYF. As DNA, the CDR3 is TGTGCCAGCAGTCCTCGACTCGGGAGCACAGATACGCAGTATTTT.

CDR3: CASSYHRGRGTGELFF. For the CDR3, the DNA is TGTGCCAGCAGTTACCACAGGGGGCGCGGCACCGGGGAGCTGTTTTTT. The J gene is TRBJ2-2, the V gene TRBV6-8; 9 positions match TRBD1. The CDR3 consists of 16 residues. V shed 2 bases and J 4 bases; nucleotides not matched to a gene: 5. The V gene's germline CDR1 is MNHGY and CDR2 SAAAGT.

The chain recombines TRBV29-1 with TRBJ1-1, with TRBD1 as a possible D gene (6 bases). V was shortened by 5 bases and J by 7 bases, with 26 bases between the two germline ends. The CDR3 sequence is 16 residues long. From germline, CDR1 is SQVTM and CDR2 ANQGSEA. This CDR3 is CSVIPQQWGLKGEAFF. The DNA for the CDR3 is TGCAGCGTTATCCCCCAGCAGTGGGGGCTTAAAGGTGAAGCTTTCTTT.

The CDR3 reads CASSRDRTSGNTIYF. DNA of the CDR3: TGTGCCAGTAGCCGGGACCGAACCTCTGGAAACACCATATATTTT. The J gene is TRBJ1-3, the V gene TRBV19; a possible D gene is TRBD1 (5 bases). V lost 6 bases and J lost 0, with 12 bases in between. Germline values: CDR1 LNHDA, CDR2 SQIVND (reference sequence). The CDR3 consists of 15 residues.

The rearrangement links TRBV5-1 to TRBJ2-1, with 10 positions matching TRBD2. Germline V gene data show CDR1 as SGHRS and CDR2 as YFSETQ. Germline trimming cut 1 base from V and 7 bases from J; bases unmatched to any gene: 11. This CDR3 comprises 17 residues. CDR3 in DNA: TGCGCCAGCAGCTTGAACCCGGGACTAGCGTTTGGAAATGAGCAGTTCTTC. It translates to CASSLNPGLAFGNEQFF.

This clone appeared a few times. For the CDR3, the DNA is TGTGCCAGCAGCTTCTTAGCGGGAGCGAACACCGGGGAGCTGTTTTTT. It is translated as CASSFLAGANTGELFF. The rearrangement joins TRBV11-3 to TRBJ2-2, with TRBD2 matching 9 bases. With 3 bases clipped from V and 0 bases from J, the junction kept 2 bases outside the gene matches. This CDR3 has 16 amino acids. Looked up from germline, CDR1 is SGHNT and CDR2 is YENEEA. The full variable domain, completed using reference TRBV11-3 and TRBJ2-2, is EAGVVQSPRYKIIEKKQPVAFWCNPISGHNTLYWYLQNLGQGPELLIRYENEEAVDDSQLPKDRFSAERLKGVDSTLKIQPAELGDSAVYLCASSFLAGANTGELFFGEGSRLTVL.

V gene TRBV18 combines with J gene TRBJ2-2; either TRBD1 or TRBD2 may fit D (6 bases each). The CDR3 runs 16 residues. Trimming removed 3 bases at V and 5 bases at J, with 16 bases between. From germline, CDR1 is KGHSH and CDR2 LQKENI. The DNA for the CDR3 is TGTGCCAGCTCACCGGGGGGCATGTTCCGAACCGGGGAGCTGTTTTTT. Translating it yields CASSPGGMFRTGELFF.

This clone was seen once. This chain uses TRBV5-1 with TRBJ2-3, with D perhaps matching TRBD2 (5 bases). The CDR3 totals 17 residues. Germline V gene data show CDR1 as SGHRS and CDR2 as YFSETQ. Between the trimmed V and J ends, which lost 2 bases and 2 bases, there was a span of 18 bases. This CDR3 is CASSFQLSRLSTDTQYF. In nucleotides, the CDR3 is TGCGCCAGCAGCTTCCAGCTTAGCCGACTATCCACAGATACGCAGTATTTT.

This CDR3 reads CASSSRTGSNEKLFF. The CDR3 bases are TGTGCCAGCAGCTCGCGGACAGGTTCTAATGAAAAACTGTTTTTT. This rearrangement joins TRBV11-3 to TRBJ1-4; TRBD1 matches at 7 bases. The V gene's germline CDR1 is SGHNT and CDR2 YENEEA. There are 15 residues in the CDR3. The trim removed 4 bases at V and 3 bases at J, leaving 5 bases unmatched.

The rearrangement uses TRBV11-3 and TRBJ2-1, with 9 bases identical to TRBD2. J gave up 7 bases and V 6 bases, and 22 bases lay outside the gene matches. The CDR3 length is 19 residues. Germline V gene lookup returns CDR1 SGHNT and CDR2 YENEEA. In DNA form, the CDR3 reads TGTGCCAGCAGACTAAAACCGGGACTAGCAAGGGGAAGACTTAATGAGCAGTTCTTC. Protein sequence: CASRLKPGLARGRLNEQFF.

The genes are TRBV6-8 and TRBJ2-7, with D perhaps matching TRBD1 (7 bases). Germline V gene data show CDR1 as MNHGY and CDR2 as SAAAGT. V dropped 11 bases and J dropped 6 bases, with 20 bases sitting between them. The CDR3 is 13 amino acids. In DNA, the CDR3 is TGTGCCTCAGGGGGGACAGAACTAATCGAGCAGTACTTC. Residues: CASGGTELIEQYF.

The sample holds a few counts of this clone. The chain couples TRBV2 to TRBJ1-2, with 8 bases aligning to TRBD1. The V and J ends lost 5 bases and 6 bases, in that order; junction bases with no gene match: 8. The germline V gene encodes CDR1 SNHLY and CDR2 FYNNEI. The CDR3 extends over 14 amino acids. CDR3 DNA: TGTGCCAGCAGTTTAAGGACAGGGCTAGATGGCTACACCTTC. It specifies CASSLRTGLDGYTF.

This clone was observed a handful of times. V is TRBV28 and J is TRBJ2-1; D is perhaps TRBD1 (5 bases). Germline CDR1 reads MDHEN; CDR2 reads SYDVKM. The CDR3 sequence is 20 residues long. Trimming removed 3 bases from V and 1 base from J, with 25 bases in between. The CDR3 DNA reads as TGTGCCAGCAGTTTCTTGGTCCCCAACCCAGGGTTGGGTTCCTACAATGAGCAGTTCTTC. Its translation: CASSFLVPNPGLGSYNEQFF.

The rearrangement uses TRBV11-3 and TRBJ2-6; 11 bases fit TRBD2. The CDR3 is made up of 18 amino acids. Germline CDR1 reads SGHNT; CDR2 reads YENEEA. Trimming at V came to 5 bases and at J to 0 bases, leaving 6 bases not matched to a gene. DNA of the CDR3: TGTGCCAGCAGCGTACTAGCGGGAGCAAGCTCTGGGGCCAACGTCCTGACTTTC. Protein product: CASSVLAGASSGANVLTF.

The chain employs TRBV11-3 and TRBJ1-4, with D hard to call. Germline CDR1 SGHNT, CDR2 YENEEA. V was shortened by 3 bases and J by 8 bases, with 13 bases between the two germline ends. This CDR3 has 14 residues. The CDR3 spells CASSFSASREKLFF. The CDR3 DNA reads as TGTGCCAGCAGCTTTTCAGCCTCTAGGGAAAAACTGTTTTTT.

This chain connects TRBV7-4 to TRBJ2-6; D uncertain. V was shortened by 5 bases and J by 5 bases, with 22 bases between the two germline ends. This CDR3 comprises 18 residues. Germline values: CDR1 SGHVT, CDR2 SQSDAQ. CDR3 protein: CASSLRAYPQSRANVLTF. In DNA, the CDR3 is TGTGCCAGCAGCCTTCGGGCTTACCCACAAAGTCGGGCCAACGTCCTGACTTTC. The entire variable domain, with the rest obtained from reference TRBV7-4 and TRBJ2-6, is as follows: GAGVSQSPRYKVAKRGRDVALRCDSISGHVTLYWYRQTLGQGSEVLTYSQSDAQRDKSGRPSGRFSAERPERSVSTLKIQRTEQGDSAVYLCASSLRAYPQSRANVLTFGAGSRLTVL.

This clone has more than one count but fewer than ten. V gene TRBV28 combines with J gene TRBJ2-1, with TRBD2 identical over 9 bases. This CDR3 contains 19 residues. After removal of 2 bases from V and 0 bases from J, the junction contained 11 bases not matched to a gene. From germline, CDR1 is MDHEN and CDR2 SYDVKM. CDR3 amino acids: CASSLIGTSLTSSYNEQFF. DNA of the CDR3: TGTGCCAGCAGTTTAATCGGGACTAGCCTTACGAGCTCCTACAATGAGCAGTTCTTC.

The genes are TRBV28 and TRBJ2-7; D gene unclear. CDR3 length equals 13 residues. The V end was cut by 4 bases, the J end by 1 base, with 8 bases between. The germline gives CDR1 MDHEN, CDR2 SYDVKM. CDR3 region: CASSSVLSYEQYF. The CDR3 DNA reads TGTGCCAGCAGTTCGGTGCTTTCCTACGAGCAGTACTTC.

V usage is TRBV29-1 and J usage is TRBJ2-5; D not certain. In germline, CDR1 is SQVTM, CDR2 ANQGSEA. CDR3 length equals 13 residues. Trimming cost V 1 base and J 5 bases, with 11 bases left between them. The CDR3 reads CSVEAWTTETQYF. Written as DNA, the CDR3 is TGCAGCGTTGAAGCTTGGACGACGGAGACCCAGTACTTC.

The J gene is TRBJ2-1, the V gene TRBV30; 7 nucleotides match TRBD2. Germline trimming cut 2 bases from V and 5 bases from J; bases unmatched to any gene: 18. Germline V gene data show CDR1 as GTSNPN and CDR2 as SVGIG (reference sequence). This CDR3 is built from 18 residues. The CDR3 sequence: CAWSIGVISSGRHNEQFF. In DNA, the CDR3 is TGTGCCTGGAGTATAGGGGTGATCTCTAGCGGCCGCCACAATGAGCAGTTCTTC.

The CDR3: CASSEGGRAGLSKNIQYF. The CDR3 region has the DNA TGTGCCAGCAGTGAAGGCGGGAGGGCAGGTTTATCCAAAAACATTCAGTACTTC. The chain combines TRBV25-1 with TRBJ2-4; the match to TRBD2 covers 9 bases. The germline V gene has CDR1 MGHDK and CDR2 SYGVNS. The CDR3 is 18 residues long. V trimming: 2 bases; J trimming: 2 bases; junction bases outside the gene matches: 10.

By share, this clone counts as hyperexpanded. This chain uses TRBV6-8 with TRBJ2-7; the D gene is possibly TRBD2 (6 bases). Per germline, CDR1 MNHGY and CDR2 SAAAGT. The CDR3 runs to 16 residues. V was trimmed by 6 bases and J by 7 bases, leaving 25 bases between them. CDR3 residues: CASSPTLTSGYGEQYF. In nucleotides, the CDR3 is TGTGCCAGCAGCCCGACCCTGACTAGTGGCTACGGGGAGCAGTACTTC.

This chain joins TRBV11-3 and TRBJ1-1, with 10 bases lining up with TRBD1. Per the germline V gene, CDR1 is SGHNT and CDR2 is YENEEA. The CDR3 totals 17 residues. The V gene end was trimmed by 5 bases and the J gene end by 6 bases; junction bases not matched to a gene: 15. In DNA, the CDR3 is TGTGCCAGCAGCCCCTGGACAGGGGGGGCACTGGGGGCTGAAGCTTTCTTT. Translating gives CASSPWTGGALGAEAFF.

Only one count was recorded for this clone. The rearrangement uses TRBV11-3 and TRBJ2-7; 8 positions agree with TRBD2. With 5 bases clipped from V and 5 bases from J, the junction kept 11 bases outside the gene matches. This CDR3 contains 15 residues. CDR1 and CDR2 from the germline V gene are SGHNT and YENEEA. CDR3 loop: CASSPWSGSSNEQYF. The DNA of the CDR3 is TGTGCCAGCAGCCCTTGGAGCGGGAGCAGCAACGAGCAGTACTTC.

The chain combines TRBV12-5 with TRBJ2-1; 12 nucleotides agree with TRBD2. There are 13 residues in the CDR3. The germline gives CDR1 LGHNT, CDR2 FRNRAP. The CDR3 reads CASGTSGLYEQFF. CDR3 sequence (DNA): TGTGCCAGCGGGACTAGCGGGTTGTATGAGCAGTTCTTC. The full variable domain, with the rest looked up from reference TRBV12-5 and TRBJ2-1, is DARVTQTPRHKVTEMGQEVTMRCQPILGHNTVFWYRQTMMQGLELLAYFRNRAPLDDSGMPKDRFSAEMPDATLATLKIQPSEPRDSAVYFCASGTSGLYEQFFGPGTRLTVL.

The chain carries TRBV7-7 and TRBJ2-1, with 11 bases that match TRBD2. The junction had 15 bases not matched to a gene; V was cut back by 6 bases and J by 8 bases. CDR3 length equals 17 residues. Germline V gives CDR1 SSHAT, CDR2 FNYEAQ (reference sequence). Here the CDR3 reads CASRVGTETSGNYEQFF. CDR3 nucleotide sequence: TGTGCCAGCAGAGTGGGGACCGAGACTAGCGGGAACTATGAGCAGTTCTTC. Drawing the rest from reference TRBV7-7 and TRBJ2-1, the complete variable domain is GAGVSQSPRYKVTKRGQDVTLRCDPISSHATLYWYQQALGQGPEFLTYFNYEAQPDKSGLPSDRFSAERPEGSISTLTIQRTEQRDSAMYRCASRVGTETSGNYEQFFGPGTRLTVL.